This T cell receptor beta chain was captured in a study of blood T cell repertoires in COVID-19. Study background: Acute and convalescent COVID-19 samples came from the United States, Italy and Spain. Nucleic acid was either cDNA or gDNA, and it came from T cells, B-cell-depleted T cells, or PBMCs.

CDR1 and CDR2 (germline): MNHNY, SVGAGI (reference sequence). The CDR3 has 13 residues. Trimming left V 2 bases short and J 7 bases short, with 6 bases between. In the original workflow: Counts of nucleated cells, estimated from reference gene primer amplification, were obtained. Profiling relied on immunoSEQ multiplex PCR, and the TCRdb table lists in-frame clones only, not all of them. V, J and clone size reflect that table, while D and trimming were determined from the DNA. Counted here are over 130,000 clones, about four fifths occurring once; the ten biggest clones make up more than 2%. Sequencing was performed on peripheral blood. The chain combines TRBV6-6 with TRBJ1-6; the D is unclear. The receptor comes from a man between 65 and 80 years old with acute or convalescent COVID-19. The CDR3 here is CASSYGQNSPLHF. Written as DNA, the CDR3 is TGTGCCAGCAGTTACGGGCAGAATTCACCCCTCCACTTT.